Included here is one T cell receptor beta chain sequence, with context. These data are taken from a study of CD8 T cells in Susac syndrome. An amount of RNA that ranged from roughly 0.5 to 1 ug was reverse transcribed with random hexamers. The amplification used immunoSEQ multiplex PCR on TCR beta CDR3; it spanned 54 Vbeta and 13 Jbeta. MiXCR, applied by TCRdb to the immunoSEQ multiplex PCR reads, yields one record per CDR3 protein. The table includes about 160,000 distinct CDR3 sequences, just under 95% detected once. The CDR3 totals 14 residues. Germline V CDR1 and CDR2: DFQATT, SNEGSKA (reference sequence). The V segment lost 3 bases and the J segment 5 bases; nucleotides outside the gene matches: 10. Peripheral blood CD8+ and CD4+ T cells were profiled by TCR beta sequencing. As controls, healthy donors matched for age and sex were used. Isolation of CD8+ and CD4+ T cells was performed negatively, whereas enrichment of TEMRA cells was done by FACS.

The clonotype comes from a human donor in good health. Sequenced material: CD4+ T cells from PBMCs. V usage is TRBV20-1 and J usage is TRBJ2-7; TRBD1 matches at 7 bases. The CDR3 here is CSARETGRLDEQYF. As DNA, the CDR3 is TGCAGTGCTAGGGAGACAGGGCGTTTGGACGAGCAGTACTTC.